This T cell receptor beta chain was identified in a study of blood T cell repertoires in COVID-19. Study summary: Acute and convalescent COVID-19 samples came from the United States, Italy and Spain. Sample material is recorded as cDNA or gDNA derived from T cells, B-cell-depleted T cells, or PBMCs.

Per the authors' pipeline: By means of reference gene primer amplification, nucleated cell counts were estimated. The data were produced by immunoSEQ multiplex PCR, yet TCRdb's version contains in-frame clones alone and is incomplete. That table supplies the V and J calls and clone size; D and trimming were determined from the DNA. The sample has under 300,000 clones; 89% are singletons. The trim removed 0 bases at V and 10 bases at J, leaving 13 bases unmatched. This CDR3 comprises 18 residues. The sample comprised peripheral blood. The sequence derives from a middle-aged woman who had recovered from COVID-19. The V call is TRBV23-1, the J call TRBJ1-6; TRBD1 agrees at 9 bases. TRBV23-1 is identified as an open reading frame with a role that is uncertain. CDR3 nucleotide sequence: TGCGCCAGCAGTCAATCAATAACGGGGACAGGGTCTGGGTCACCCCTCCACTTT. Translation gives CASSQSITGTGSGSPLHF.